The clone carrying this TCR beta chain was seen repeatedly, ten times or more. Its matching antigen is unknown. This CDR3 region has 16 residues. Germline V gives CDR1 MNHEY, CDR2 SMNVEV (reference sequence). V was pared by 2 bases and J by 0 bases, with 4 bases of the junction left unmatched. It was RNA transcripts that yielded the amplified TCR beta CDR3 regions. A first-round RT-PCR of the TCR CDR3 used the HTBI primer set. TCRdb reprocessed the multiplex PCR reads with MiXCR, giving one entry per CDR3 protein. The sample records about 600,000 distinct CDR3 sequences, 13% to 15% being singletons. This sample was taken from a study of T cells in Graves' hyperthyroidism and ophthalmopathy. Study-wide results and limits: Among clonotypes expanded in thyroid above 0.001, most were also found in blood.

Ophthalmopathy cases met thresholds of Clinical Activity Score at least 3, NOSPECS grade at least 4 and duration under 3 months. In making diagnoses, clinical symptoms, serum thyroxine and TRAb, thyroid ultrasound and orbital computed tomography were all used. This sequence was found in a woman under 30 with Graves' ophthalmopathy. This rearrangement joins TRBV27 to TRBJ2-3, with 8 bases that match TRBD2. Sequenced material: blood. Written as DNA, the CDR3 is TGTGCCAGCAGTTTACGGGCTAGCGGGAGCACAGATACGCAGTATTTT. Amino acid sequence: CASSLRASGSTDTQYF.